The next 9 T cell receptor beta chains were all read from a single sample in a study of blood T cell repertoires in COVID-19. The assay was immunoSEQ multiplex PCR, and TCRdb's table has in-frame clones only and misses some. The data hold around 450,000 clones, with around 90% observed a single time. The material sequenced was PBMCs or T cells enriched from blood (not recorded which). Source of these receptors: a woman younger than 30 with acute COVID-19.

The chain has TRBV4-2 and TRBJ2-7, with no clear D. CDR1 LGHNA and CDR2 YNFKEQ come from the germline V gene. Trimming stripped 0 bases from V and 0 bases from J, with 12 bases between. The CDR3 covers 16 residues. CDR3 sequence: CASSQDLPDFSYEQYF. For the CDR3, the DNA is TGTGCCAGCAGCCAAGATCTACCCGACTTCTCCTACGAGCAGTACTTC.

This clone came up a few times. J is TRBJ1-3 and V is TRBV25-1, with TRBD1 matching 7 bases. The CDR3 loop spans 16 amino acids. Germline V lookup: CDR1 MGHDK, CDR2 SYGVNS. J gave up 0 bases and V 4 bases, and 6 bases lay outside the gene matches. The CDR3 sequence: CASSGQGSPSGNTIYF. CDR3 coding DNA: TGTGCCAGCAGTGGACAGGGAAGTCCCTCTGGAAACACCATATATTTT.

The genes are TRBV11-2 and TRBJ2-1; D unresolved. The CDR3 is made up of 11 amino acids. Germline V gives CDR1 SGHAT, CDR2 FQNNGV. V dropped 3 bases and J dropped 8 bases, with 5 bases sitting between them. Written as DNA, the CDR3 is TGTGCCAGCAGCTTGAGCTATGAGCAGTTCTTC. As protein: CASSLSYEQFF.

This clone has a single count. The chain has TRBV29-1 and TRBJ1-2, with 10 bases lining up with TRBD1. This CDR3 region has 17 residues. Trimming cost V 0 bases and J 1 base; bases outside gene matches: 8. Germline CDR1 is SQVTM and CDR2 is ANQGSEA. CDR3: CSVEDRDRGTINYGYTF. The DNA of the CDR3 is TGCAGCGTTGAAGATCGGGACAGGGGAACTATTAACTATGGCTACACCTTC.

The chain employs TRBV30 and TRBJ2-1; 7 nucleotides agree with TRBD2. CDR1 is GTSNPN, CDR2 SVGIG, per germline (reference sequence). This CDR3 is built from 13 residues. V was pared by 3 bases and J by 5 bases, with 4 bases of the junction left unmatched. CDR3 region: CAWRASGNNEQFF. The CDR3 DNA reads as TGTGCCTGGAGGGCTAGCGGCAACAATGAGCAGTTCTTC.

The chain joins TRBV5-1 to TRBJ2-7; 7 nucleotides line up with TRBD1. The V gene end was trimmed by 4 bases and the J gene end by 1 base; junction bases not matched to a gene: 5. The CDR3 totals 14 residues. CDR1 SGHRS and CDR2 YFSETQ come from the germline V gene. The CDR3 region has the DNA TGCGCCAGCAGCCGGGACAGACTATCCTACGAGCAGTACTTC. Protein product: CASSRDRLSYEQYF.

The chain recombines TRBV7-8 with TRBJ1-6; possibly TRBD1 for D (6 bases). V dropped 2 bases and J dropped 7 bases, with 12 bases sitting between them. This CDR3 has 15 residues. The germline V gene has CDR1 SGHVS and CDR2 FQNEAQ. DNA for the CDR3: TGTGCCAGCAGCTTAAGGCAGGGGCACAATTCACCCCTCCACTTT. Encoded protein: CASSLRQGHNSPLHF. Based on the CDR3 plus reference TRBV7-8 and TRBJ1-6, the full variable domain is GAGVSQSPRYKVAKRGQDVALRCDPISGHVSLFWYQQALGQGPEFLTYFQNEAQLDKSGLPSDRFFAERPEGSVSTLKIQRTQQEDSAVYLCASSLRQGHNSPLHFGNGTRLTVT.

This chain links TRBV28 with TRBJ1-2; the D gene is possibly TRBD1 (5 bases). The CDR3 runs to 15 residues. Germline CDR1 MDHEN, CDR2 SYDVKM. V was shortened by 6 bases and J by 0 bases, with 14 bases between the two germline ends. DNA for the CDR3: TGTGCCAGCAGCCTAGTGCAGGGCCCTAACTATGGCTACACCTTC. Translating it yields CASSLVQGPNYGYTF.

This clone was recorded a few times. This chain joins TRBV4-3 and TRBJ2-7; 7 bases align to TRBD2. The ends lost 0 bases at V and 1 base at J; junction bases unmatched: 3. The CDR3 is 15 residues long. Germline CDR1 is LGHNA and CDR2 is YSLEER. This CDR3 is CASSQEGGGSYEQYF. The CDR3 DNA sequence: TGCGCCAGCAGCCAAGAGGGGGGGGGATCCTACGAGCAGTACTTC.